This T cell receptor (beta chain) was retrieved from a study of blood T cell repertoires in COVID-19. Study context: The origin of the acute and convalescent COVID-19 samples was the United States, Italy and Spain. From T cells, B-cell-depleted T cells, or PBMCs came the material, which was cDNA or gDNA.

Between the trimmed V and J ends, which lost 6 bases and 0 bases, there was a span of 8 bases. Germline V CDR1 and CDR2: SQVTM, ANQGSEA. The CDR3 length is 12 residues. As handled by the study authors: The assay estimated nucleated cells by amplifying reference gene primers. The data were produced by immunoSEQ multiplex PCR, yet TCRdb's version contains in-frame clones alone and is incomplete. V and J calls and clone size come straight from that table; D and trimming were deduced from the DNA. This repertoire shows about 50,000 clones, 65% to 80% found once; its top ten account for 25%. V gene TRBV29-1 combines with J gene TRBJ1-1; the D is unclear. The clonotype comes from a man between 65 and 85 years old with acute or convalescent COVID-19. Sequencing was carried out using peripheral blood. The CDR3 is CSVGSLNTEAFF. CDR3 coding DNA: TGCAGCGTGGGGAGCCTGAACACTGAAGCTTTCTTT.